Detailed here is one TCR beta chain. The antigen remains undetermined. This record belongs to a study of OX40 agonist ivuxolimab in advanced cancers. Study findings and constraints: What antigens the expanded peripheral T cells recognized was never established.

The table came from immunoSEQ multiplex PCR; TCRdb's copy has only in-frame clones and leaves some out. The table lists about 49,000 clones, approximately 81% of them singletons. Trimming shortened V by 7 bases and J by 5 bases, and 8 bases separated the two germline ends. CDR1 LNHDA and CDR2 SQIVND come from the germline V gene (reference sequence). The length of the CDR3 is 11 residues. The sequence was obtained from an adult with an advanced solid tumor such as melanoma, head and neck, liver or kidney cancer. This rearrangement joins TRBV19 to TRBJ1-1; possibly TRBD1 for D (5 bases). The starting material was CD4+ or CD8+ T cells sorted from blood, obtained in a trial of the OX40 agonist ivuxolimab. The CDR3 reads CASTEGTEAFF. In DNA form, the CDR3 reads TGTGCCAGTACAGAGGGGACTGAAGCTTTCTTT.